The 6 T cell receptor beta chains below were found in one sample sequenced in a study of regulatory T cells in long-lasting Graves disease. The time point was: newly diagnosed GD, antithyroid drugs for less than 3 months. With RNA extracted from PBMCs as input, the TCR library was made. In building TCR beta libraries, iRepertoire HTBI primers were used together with Arm-PCR of CDR3 regions. TCRdb fed the multiplex PCR reads into MiXCR, producing one record per CDR3 protein. This table holds roughly 560,000 distinct CDR3 sequences, more than 15% found once. These sequences were also reported in another study, on T cells in Graves' hyperthyroidism and ophthalmopathy.

Sequenced material: peripheral blood mononuclear cells (PBMCs), taken at new diagnosis, from a patient treated with antithyroid drugs. These TCRs come from a middle-aged woman with Graves disease.

The gene calls are TRBV4-1 and TRBJ1-3; 8 nucleotides align to TRBD1. Per the germline V gene, CDR1 is MGHRA and CDR2 is YSYEKL. V shed 4 bases and J 2 bases; nucleotides not matched to a gene: 4. This CDR3 has 15 residues. CDR3 nucleotide sequence: TGCGCCAGCAGCCGAGAGACAGGGGCTGGAAACACCATATATTTT. It codes for CASSRETGAGNTIYF.

V usage is TRBV12-3 or TRBV12-4 and J usage is TRBJ1-5, with 11 nucleotides matching TRBD1. With 7 bases clipped from V and 7 bases from J, the junction kept 6 bases outside the gene matches. The CDR3 runs to 14 residues. CDR3 DNA: TGTGCCAGCACCGGGACAGGGGGGAAACAGCCCCAGCATTTT. Protein sequence: CASTGTGGKQPQHF.

This clonotype was observed at least ten times. V usage is TRBV7-3 and J usage is TRBJ2-3, with TRBD1 as a possible D gene (5 bases). This CDR3 is 14 amino acids long. V lost 2 bases, J lost 5 bases, and 11 bases lay in between. CDR1 and CDR2 from the germline V gene are SGHTA and FQGTGA. This CDR3 is CASSLGAREDTQYF. The CDR3 DNA follows: TGTGCCAGCAGCTTAGGGGCAAGGGAAGATACGCAGTATTTT.

This chain uses TRBV7-9 with TRBJ2-1; the D is unclear. This CDR3 has 11 amino acids. V was pared by 6 bases and J by 10 bases, with 10 bases between. From germline, CDR1 is SEHNR and CDR2 FQNEAQ (reference sequence). The DNA for the CDR3 is TGTGCCAGCAGTGCCACCTGGGAGCAGTTCTTC. As protein: CASSATWEQFF.

Ten or more counts support this clonotype. The chain is built from TRBV28 and TRBJ2-7; TRBD1 aligns across 7 bases. The V and J ends lost 2 bases and 1 base, in that order; junction bases with no gene match: 8. The CDR3 consists of 16 residues. Germline V gene lookup returns CDR1 MDHEN and CDR2 SYDVKM. The CDR3 region is CASSLAGTVFSYEQYF. The CDR3, as DNA: TGTGCCAGCAGTTTAGCCGGGACAGTCTTTTCCTACGAGCAGTACTTC.

This clonotype appeared many times. This chain links TRBV11-2 with TRBJ2-5; D not resolved. Germline loops: CDR1 SGHAT, CDR2 FQNNGV. The CDR3 runs 14 residues. V lost 1 base to trimming and J lost 2 bases, with 8 bases between them. The DNA for the CDR3 is TGTGCCAGCAGCTTAGCGGGTTTACAAGAGACCCAGTACTTC. It encodes CASSLAGLQETQYF.